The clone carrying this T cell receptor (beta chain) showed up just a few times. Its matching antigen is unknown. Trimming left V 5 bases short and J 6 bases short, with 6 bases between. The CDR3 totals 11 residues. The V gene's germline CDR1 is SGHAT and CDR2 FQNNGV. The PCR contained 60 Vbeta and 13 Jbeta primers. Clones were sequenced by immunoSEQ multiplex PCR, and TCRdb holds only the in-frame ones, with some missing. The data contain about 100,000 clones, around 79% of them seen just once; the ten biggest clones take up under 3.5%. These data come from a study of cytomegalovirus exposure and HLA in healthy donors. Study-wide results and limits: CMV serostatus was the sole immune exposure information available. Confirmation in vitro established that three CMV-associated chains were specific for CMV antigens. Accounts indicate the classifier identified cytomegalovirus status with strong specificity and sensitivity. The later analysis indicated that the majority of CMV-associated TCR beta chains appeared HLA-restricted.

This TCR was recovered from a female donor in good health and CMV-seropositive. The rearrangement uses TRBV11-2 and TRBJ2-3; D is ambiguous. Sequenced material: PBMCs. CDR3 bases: TGTGCCAGCAGCCTTCAGGATACGCAGTATTTT. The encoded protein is CASSLQDTQYF.